Shown below are 25 T cell receptor beta chains from a single sample sequenced in a study of T cells in Graves' hyperthyroidism and ophthalmopathy. RNA transcripts served as the template for amplifying TCR beta CDR3 regions. The HTBI primer set served for first-round RT-PCR of the TCR CDR3. TCRdb ran MiXCR on the multiplex PCR reads and lists one entry per CDR3 protein. The sample includes over 500,000 distinct CDR3 sequences, 17% seen only once; the top ten take roughly 18%. The sample was blood. The receptors originated from a woman younger than 35 with Graves' ophthalmopathy.

There are many counts of this clonotype. The rearrangement links TRBV11-2 to TRBJ1-1; tentatively, D is TRBD1 (5 bases). V was cut by 0 bases and J by 0 bases, with 11 bases left in between. The V gene's germline CDR1 is SGHAT and CDR2 FQNNGV. The CDR3 has 16 residues. CDR3 DNA: TGTGCCAGCAGCTTAGAAGTTCCAGGGTTGAACACTGAAGCTTTCTTT. Amino acids: CASSLEVPGLNTEAFF. Supplemented by reference TRBV11-2 and TRBJ1-1, the full variable domain reads EAGVAQSPRYKIIEKRQSVAFWCNPISGHATLYWYQQILGQGPKLLIQFQNNGVVDDSQLPKDRFSAERLKGVDSTLKIQPAKLEDSAVYLCASSLEVPGLNTEAFFGQGTRLTVV.

This chain joins TRBV6-1 and TRBJ1-3, with no clear D. The CDR3 loop spans 16 amino acids. Trimming shortened V by 5 bases and J by 4 bases, and 18 bases separated the two germline ends. Looked up from germline, CDR1 is MNHNS and CDR2 is SASEGT. The CDR3 is CASSPPGDLLGNTIYF. CDR3 bases: TGTGCCAGCAGTCCCCCCGGTGATTTACTGGGAAACACCATATATTTT.

This clonotype has ten or more counts. The gene calls are TRBV6-2 or TRBV6-3 and TRBJ2-5; D unresolved. The CDR3 is made up of 15 amino acids. Germline V lookup: CDR1 MNHEY, CDR2 SVGEGT. V lost 1 base and J lost 0, with 9 bases in between. DNA of the CDR3: TGTGCCAGCAGTTACTTTAGTCAGCACCAAGAGACCCAGTACTTC. This sequence encodes CASSYFSQHQETQYF.

The chain combines TRBV13 with TRBJ2-1; D gene unclear. CDR1 is PRHDT, CDR2 FYEKMQ, per germline (reference sequence). CDR3 length: 16 amino acids. Trimming took off 5 bases at V and 0 bases at J, with 14 bases between the two ends. This CDR3 is CASSPDGRSSYNEQFF. As DNA, the CDR3 is TGTGCCAGCAGCCCCGACGGACGGAGCTCCTACAATGAGCAGTTCTTC.

In this sample, this clonotype turned up many times. V gene TRBV3-1 combines with J gene TRBJ1-1, with D perhaps matching TRBD1 (5 bases). Germline loops: CDR1 LGHDT, CDR2 YNNKEL (reference sequence). The CDR3 spans 14 residues. Trimming cost V 2 bases and J 2 bases, with 9 bases left between them. CDR3 region: CASSQFGGNTEAFF. The CDR3, as DNA: TGTGCCAGCAGCCAATTTGGGGGTAACACTGAAGCTTTCTTT.

This clonotype was recorded at least ten times. This sequence joins TRBV7-2 and TRBJ1-2; no definite D call. V was shortened by 0 bases and J by 0 bases, with 5 bases between the two germline ends. Germline CDR1 is SGHTA and CDR2 is FQGNSA. The CDR3 is 14 amino acids. DNA of the CDR3: TGTGCCAGCAGCTTAGCGAGGCCTAACTATGGCTACACCTTC. Amino acid sequence: CASSLARPNYGYTF.

This clonotype showed up many times. V gene TRBV5-6 combines with J gene TRBJ2-1; 13 bases are a match to TRBD2. The CDR3 sequence is 16 residues long. V trimming: 0 bases; J trimming: 6 bases; junction bases outside the gene matches: 3. CDR1 SGHDT and CDR2 YYEEEE come from the germline V gene. CDR3 region: CASSLGWTSGSNEQFF. CDR3 nucleotide sequence: TGTGCCAGCAGCTTGGGATGGACTAGCGGGAGCAATGAGCAGTTCTTC.

This clonotype was seen a few times. The CDR3 nucleotides are TGCAGTGCTACCAGGGACTCCTACAATGAGCAGTTCTTC. Translating gives CSATRDSYNEQFF. The rearrangement uses TRBV20-1 and TRBJ2-1; possibly TRBD1 for D (5 bases). CDR1 and CDR2 from the germline V gene are DFQATT and SNEGSKA (reference sequence). With 4 bases removed from V and 0 bases from J, the gap between germline ends came to 7 bases. This CDR3 region has 13 residues.

This clonotype appeared many times. J is TRBJ2-1 and V is TRBV7-9; 7 bases agree with TRBD2. V was pared by 1 base and J by 8 bases, with 5 bases of the junction left unmatched. This CDR3 comprises 14 residues. Germline CDR1 is SEHNR and CDR2 is FQNEAQ (reference sequence). The CDR3 here is CASSLGGSRDEQFF. DNA for the CDR3: TGTGCCAGCAGCTTAGGCGGGAGCCGGGATGAGCAGTTCTTC.

This clonotype was observed at least ten times. The chain recombines TRBV7-2 with TRBJ2-5, with a tentative D call TRBD1 (7 bases). Germline assignment: CDR1 SGHTA and CDR2 FQGNSA. This CDR3 is 14 amino acids long. V was cut by 7 bases and J by 5 bases, with 17 bases left in between. The DNA of the CDR3 is TGTGCCAGCACCTGGAGGGGGCGCGGGGAGACCCAGTACTTC. It translates to CASTWRGRGETQYF.

This clonotype was counted at least ten times. J is TRBJ1-1 and V is TRBV30, with a possible D match to TRBD1 (6 bases). The CDR3 has 15 amino acids. V was clipped by 0 bases and J by 1 base, with 12 bases between them. Germline V gene lookup returns CDR1 GTSNPN and CDR2 SVGIG (reference sequence). The CDR3 spells CAWSVVLTGNTEAFF. The CDR3 DNA is TGTGCCTGGAGTGTAGTATTGACAGGGAACACTGAAGCTTTCTTT. The full variable domain, rest sourced from reference TRBV30 and TRBJ1-1, is SQTIHQWPATLVQPVGSPLSLECTVEGTSNPNLYWYRQAAGRGLQLLFYSVGIGQISSEVPQNLSASRPQDRQFILSSKKLLLSDSGFYLCAWSVVLTGNTEAFFGQGTRLTVV.

This clonotype occurred many times. V gene TRBV5-1 combines with J gene TRBJ2-3, with D uncertain. Germline V gives CDR1 SGHRS, CDR2 YFSETQ. CDR3 size: 13 residues. V was clipped by 1 base and J by 5 bases, with 8 bases between them. CDR3 in DNA: TGCGCCAGCAGCTTGTATGGGAAAGATACGCAGTATTTT. Its translation is CASSLYGKDTQYF.

This chain links TRBV5-1 with TRBJ2-7, with 12 bases fitting TRBD2. After removal of 0 bases from V and 0 bases from J, the junction contained 7 bases not matched to a gene. Per the germline V gene, CDR1 is SGHRS and CDR2 is YFSETQ. This CDR3 contains 18 residues. This chain's CDR3 is CASSLGLAGELSSYEQYF. The CDR3 DNA reads as TGCGCCAGCAGCTTGGGACTAGCGGGGGAACTAAGCTCCTACGAGCAGTACTTC.

This clonotype was recorded at least ten times. J is TRBJ1-1 and V is TRBV20-1, with D possibly being TRBD1 (5 bases). Between the trimmed V and J ends, which lost 1 base and 8 bases, there was a span of 14 bases. This CDR3 is 13 amino acids long. Germline values: CDR1 DFQATT, CDR2 SNEGSKA (reference sequence). In DNA form, the CDR3 reads TGCAGTGCTAGAGCGCGGTCAGGGCCCGAAGCTTTCTTT. Its translation is CSARARSGPEAFF.

This clonotype was seen only a few times. The V gene is TRBV29-1, the J gene TRBJ1-2; no clear D. The CDR3 totals 12 residues. The ends were cut back, 6 bases at V and 2 bases at J, with 10 bases in the middle. Germline V gives CDR1 SQVTM, CDR2 ANQGSEA. The CDR3 here is CSVPKTNYGYTF. DNA for the CDR3: TGCAGCGTACCGAAAACGAACTATGGCTACACCTTC.

This clonotype was found many times. V usage is TRBV6-1 and J usage is TRBJ1-1, with unresolved D. CDR3 length: 13 amino acids. V lost 2 bases and J lost 8, with 12 bases in between. CDR1 and CDR2 from the germline V gene are MNHNS and SASEGT. CDR3 coding DNA: TGTGCCAGCAGTGAAAACCCCAGGCCCGAAGCTTTCTTT. Translating it yields CASSENPRPEAFF.

The V call is TRBV27, the J call TRBJ1-5; D unclear. The CDR3 totals 14 residues. Deletions cut 2 bases from V and 0 bases from J, with 5 bases between. Germline V gene data show CDR1 as MNHEY and CDR2 as SMNVEV (reference sequence). The CDR3 nucleotides are TGTGCCAGCAGTTTACACAATAGCAATCAGCCCCAGCATTTT. It encodes CASSLHNSNQPQHF.

At least ten counts were recorded for this clonotype. The CDR3 region is CASSEAVGNTIYF. As DNA, the CDR3 is TGTGCCAGCTCAGAGGCGGTGGGAAACACCATATATTTT. V usage is TRBV7-3 and J usage is TRBJ1-3; D is unresolved. Deletions cut 8 bases from V and 4 bases from J, with 12 bases between. CDR1 is SGHTA, CDR2 FQGTGA, per germline. This CDR3 comprises 13 residues.

The V call is TRBV20-1, the J call TRBJ2-3, with a weak D call TRBD2 (6 bases). Between the trimmed V and J ends, which lost 0 bases and 0 bases, there was a span of 13 bases. This CDR3 has 16 amino acids. Germline V gives CDR1 DFQATT, CDR2 SNEGSKA (reference sequence). DNA for the CDR3: TGCAGTGCTAGAGACCCAAGGAGCGGGAGCACAGATACGCAGTATTTT. This gives the protein CSARDPRSGSTDTQYF.

This clonotype was seen many times. The chain joins TRBV18 to TRBJ2-3; 9 bases fit TRBD1. Germline V CDR1 and CDR2: KGHSH, LQKENI. The CDR3 is made up of 15 amino acids. After removal of 6 bases from V and 5 bases from J, the junction contained 9 bases not matched to a gene. The CDR3 loop is CASSHRDREIDTQYF. In DNA, the CDR3 is TGTGCCAGCTCTCACCGGGACAGGGAGATAGATACGCAGTATTTT.

This clonotype was counted at least ten times. The gene calls are TRBV30 and TRBJ1-1; perhaps TRBD1 as D (5 bases). Trimming left V 2 bases short and J 3 bases short, with 13 bases between. From germline, CDR1 is GTSNPN and CDR2 SVGIG (reference sequence). This CDR3 region has 14 residues. The CDR3 loop reads CAWSRAGGDTEAFF. CDR3 bases: TGTGCCTGGAGTCGGGCGGGGGGGGACACTGAAGCTTTCTTT.

CDR3 amino acids: CASSPRGGTGETAVAFF. In DNA form, the CDR3 reads TGTGCCAGCAGCCCCCGAGGGGGGACAGGGGAGACAGCGGTAGCTTTCTTT. The chain has TRBV5-5 and TRBJ1-1, with 10 bases fitting TRBD1. This CDR3 has 17 amino acids. The germline V gene has CDR1 SGHKS and CDR2 YYEKEE (reference sequence). V shed 4 bases, J shed 10 bases, and the junction held 19 bases outside the gene matches.

V gene TRBV20-1 combines with J gene TRBJ2-7; D not resolved. Germline-derived CDR1 and CDR2 are DFQATT and SNEGSKA (reference sequence). Trimming took 6 bases from V and 3 from J, leaving 9 bases between them. This CDR3 is built from 11 residues. CDR3 loop: CSARAGYEQYF. DNA for the CDR3: TGCAGTGCCCGGGCCGGCTACGAGCAGTACTTC.

This clonotype was counted a few times. The chain has TRBV10-2 and TRBJ2-5; D possibly corresponds to TRBD1 (5 bases). Trimming pared 6 bases from V and 5 bases from J, leaving 13 bases between. This CDR3 is 13 amino acids long. Germline lookup yields CDR1 WSHSY and CDR2 SAAADI. The CDR3 sequence is CASRAQGPETQYF. In DNA form, the CDR3 reads TGCGCCAGCAGGGCCCAGGGTCCGGAGACCCAGTACTTC.

This clonotype was counted a single time. This chain connects TRBV11-2 to TRBJ2-3; TRBD2 agrees at 11 bases. The V and J ends lost 4 bases and 0 bases, in that order; junction bases with no gene match: 9. This CDR3 has 18 residues. Germline V CDR1 and CDR2: SGHAT, FQNNGV. CDR3 sequence reads: CASSSGTSGRGSTDTQYF. The CDR3 nucleotides read TGTGCCAGCAGCTCTGGGACTAGCGGTAGAGGTAGCACAGATACGCAGTATTTT.